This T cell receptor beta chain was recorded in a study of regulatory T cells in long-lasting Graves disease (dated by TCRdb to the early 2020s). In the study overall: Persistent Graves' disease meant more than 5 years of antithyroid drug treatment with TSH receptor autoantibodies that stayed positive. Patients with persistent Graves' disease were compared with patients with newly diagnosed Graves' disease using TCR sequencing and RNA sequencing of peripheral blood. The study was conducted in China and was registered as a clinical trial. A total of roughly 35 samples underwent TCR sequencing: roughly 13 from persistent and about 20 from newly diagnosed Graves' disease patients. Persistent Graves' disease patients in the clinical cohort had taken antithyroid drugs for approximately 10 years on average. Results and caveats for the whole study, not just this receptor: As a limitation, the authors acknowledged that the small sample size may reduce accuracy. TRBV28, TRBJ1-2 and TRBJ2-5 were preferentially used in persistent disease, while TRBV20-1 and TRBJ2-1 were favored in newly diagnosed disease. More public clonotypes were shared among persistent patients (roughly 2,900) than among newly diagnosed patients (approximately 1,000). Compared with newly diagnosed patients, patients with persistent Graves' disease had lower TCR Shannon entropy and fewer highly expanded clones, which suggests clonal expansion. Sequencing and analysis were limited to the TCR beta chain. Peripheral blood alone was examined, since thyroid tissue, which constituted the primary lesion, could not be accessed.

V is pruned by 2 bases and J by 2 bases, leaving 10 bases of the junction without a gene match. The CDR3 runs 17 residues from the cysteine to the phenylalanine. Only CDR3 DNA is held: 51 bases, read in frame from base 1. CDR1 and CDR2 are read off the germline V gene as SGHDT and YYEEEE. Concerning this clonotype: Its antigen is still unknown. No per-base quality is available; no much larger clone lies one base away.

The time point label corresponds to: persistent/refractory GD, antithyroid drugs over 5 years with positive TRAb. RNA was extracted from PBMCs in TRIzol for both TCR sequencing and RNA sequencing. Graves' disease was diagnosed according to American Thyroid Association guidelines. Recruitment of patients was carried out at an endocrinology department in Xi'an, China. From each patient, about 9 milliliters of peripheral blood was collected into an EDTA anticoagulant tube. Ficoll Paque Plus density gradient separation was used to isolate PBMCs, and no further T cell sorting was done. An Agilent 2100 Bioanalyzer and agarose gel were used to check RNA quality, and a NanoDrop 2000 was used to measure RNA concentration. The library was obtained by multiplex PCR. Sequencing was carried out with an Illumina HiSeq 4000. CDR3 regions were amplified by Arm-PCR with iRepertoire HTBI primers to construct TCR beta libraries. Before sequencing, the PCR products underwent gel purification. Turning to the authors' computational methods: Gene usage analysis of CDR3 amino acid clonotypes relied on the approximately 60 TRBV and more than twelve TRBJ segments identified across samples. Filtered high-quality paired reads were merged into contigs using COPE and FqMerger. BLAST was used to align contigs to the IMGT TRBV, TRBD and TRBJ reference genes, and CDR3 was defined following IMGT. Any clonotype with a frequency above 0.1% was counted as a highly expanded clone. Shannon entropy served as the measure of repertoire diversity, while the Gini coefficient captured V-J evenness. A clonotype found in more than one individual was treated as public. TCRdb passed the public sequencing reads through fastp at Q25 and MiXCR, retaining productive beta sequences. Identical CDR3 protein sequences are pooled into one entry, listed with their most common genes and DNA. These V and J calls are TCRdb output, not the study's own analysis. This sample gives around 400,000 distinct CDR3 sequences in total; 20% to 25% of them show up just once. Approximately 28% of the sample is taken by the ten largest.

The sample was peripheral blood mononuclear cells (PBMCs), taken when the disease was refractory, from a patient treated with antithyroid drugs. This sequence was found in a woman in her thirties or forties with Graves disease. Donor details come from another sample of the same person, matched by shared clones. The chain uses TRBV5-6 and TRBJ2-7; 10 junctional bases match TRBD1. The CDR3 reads CASSFGLSGTGAYEQYF. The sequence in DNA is TGTGCCAGCAGCTTTGGGCTCTCGGGGACAGGGGCCTACGAGCAGTACTTC.